These 17 T cell receptor beta chains were all obtained from the same sample, sequenced in a study of CD8 T cells in ankylosing spondylitis. The study's findings and limits: What seemed typical of ankylosing spondylitis blood was a TCR beta motif built from roughly eight highly homologous variants.

TCRdb called the 5' RACE reads again in MiXCR, with one record for every CDR3 protein. The table lists about 330,000 distinct CDR3 sequences, around 7.6% of them singletons, with roughly 15% in the top ten. For these TCRs, the target antigens are not known. Material: blood, either unsorted or a sorted T cell fraction (not recorded which). All receptors come from a male donor with ankylosing spondylitis.

This CDR3 reads CASSLGVRHEQYF. The CDR3, as DNA: TGTGCCAGCAGTTTAGGAGTTCGGCACGAGCAGTACTTC. The chain recombines TRBV28 with TRBJ2-7; D unresolved. Germline values: CDR1 MDHEN, CDR2 SYDVKM. V was trimmed by 2 bases and J by 5 bases, leaving 10 bases between them. The CDR3 is 13 residues long. The variable domain in full, with the rest retrieved from reference TRBV28 and TRBJ2-7, is DVKVTQSSRYLVKRTGEKVFLECVQDMDHENMFWYRQDPGLGLRLIYFSYDVKMKEKGDIPEGYSVSREKKERFSLILESASTNQTSMYLCASSLGVRHEQYFGPGTRLTVT.

A few counts support this clonotype. The CDR3 loop is CASSLRTGQGSGNTIYF. The CDR3 bases are TGTGCCAGCAGCTTACGGACGGGACAGGGGTCTGGAAACACCATATATTTT. The chain links TRBV7-9 to TRBJ1-3, with 10 nucleotides matching TRBD1. The germline gives CDR1 SEHNR, CDR2 FQNEAQ (reference sequence). With V trimmed by 2 bases and J by 1 base, 5 bases remained unmatched. This CDR3 comprises 17 residues. Full variable domain (rest looked up from reference TRBV7-9 and TRBJ1-3): DTGVSQNPRHKITKRGQNVTFRCDPISEHNRLYWYRQTLGQGPEFLTYFQNEAQLEKSRLLSDRFSAERPKGSFSTLEIQRTEQGDSAMYLCASSLRTGQGSGNTIYFGEGSWLTVV.

This clonotype has ten or more counts. V gene TRBV29-1 combines with J gene TRBJ2-3; D is unclear. This CDR3 comprises 10 residues. The V end was cut by 5 bases, the J end by 5 bases, with 5 bases between. Germline V lookup: CDR1 SQVTM, CDR2 ANQGSEA. CDR3 amino acids: CSVLGDTQYF. The CDR3 nucleotides read TGCAGCGTTTTGGGAGATACGCAGTATTTT.

This clonotype was seen only a few times. This sequence joins TRBV5-1 and TRBJ2-7; D is perhaps TRBD2 (6 bases). The germline CDR1 and CDR2 sequences are SGHRS and YFSETQ. V dropped 1 base and J dropped 2 bases, with 7 bases sitting between them. This CDR3 comprises 13 residues. CDR3 sequence: CASSLSGAYEQYF. CDR3 coding DNA: TGCGCCAGCAGCTTGTCGGGAGCCTACGAGCAGTACTTC.

The CDR3: CASSLEGLVNYNEQFF. In DNA, the CDR3 is TGCGCCAGCAGCTTGGAAGGTCTAGTTAACTACAATGAGCAGTTCTTC. The chain joins TRBV5-1 to TRBJ2-1, with unresolved D. CDR1 is SGHRS and CDR2 is YFSETQ in the germline V gene. This CDR3 is built from 16 residues. The V end was cut by 0 bases, the J end by 3 bases, with 13 bases between.

The chain couples TRBV6-1 to TRBJ1-1, with TRBD1 matching over 8 bases. Unmatched junction bases numbered 3, after V lost 6 bases and J lost 0 bases. Germline CDR1 reads MNHNS; CDR2 reads SASEGT. The CDR3 has 14 amino acids. The CDR3 region is CASSPTGVNTEAFF. CDR3 DNA sequence: TGTGCCAGCAGCCCGACAGGGGTGAACACTGAAGCTTTCTTT.

The table lists this clonotype with many counts. This chain connects TRBV29-1 to TRBJ2-5; TRBD1 matches at 7 bases. J lost 5 bases, V lost 6 bases, and 12 bases had no gene match. CDR1 and CDR2 (germline): SQVTM, ANQGSEA. The CDR3 length is 14 residues. The CDR3 loop is CSVDRTGDGETQYF. The CDR3 region has the DNA TGCAGCGTAGACCGGACAGGCGACGGGGAGACCCAGTACTTC.

V gene TRBV12-3 or TRBV12-4 combines with J gene TRBJ1-1; D gene ambiguous. V was pared by 7 bases and J by 5 bases, with 17 bases between. The CDR3 runs to 14 residues. For the CDR3, the DNA is TGTGCCAGCAACGGACCGCAGTTATGGACTGAAGCTTTCTTT. Amino acid sequence: CASNGPQLWTEAFF.

This clonotype has only a few counts. The chain carries TRBV12-3 or TRBV12-4 and TRBJ2-1, with D uncertain. CDR3 length equals 13 residues. V was shortened by 2 bases and J by 6 bases, with 8 bases between the two germline ends. CDR3 sequence: CASSLYGSNEQFF. In DNA, the CDR3 is TGTGCCAGCAGTTTATATGGCAGCAATGAGCAGTTCTTC.

In DNA, the CDR3 is TGCAGCGCAAGCGTCAGGGCCACCCATGACGACGAGCAGTACTTC. It encodes CSASVRATHDDEQYF. The chain employs TRBV29-1 and TRBJ2-7; tentatively, D is TRBD1 (5 bases). Germline V gene lookup returns CDR1 SQVTM and CDR2 ANQGSEA. The CDR3 extends over 15 amino acids. V was trimmed by 7 bases and J by 5 bases, leaving 24 bases between them.

This clonotype has a handful of counts. The rearrangement joins TRBV20-1 to TRBJ2-5, with TRBD1 identical over 8 bases. The V gene end was trimmed by 8 bases and the J gene end by 3 bases; junction bases not matched to a gene: 5. Germline-derived CDR1 and CDR2 are DFQATT and SNEGSKA (reference sequence). This CDR3 comprises 12 residues. The DNA of the CDR3 is TGCAGTCTCGACAGGGGAAAAGAGACCCAGTACTTC. Protein sequence: CSLDRGKETQYF.

This clonotype turned up a few times. The chain joins TRBV29-1 to TRBJ2-2; tentative D call: TRBD1 (6 bases). V gave up 6 bases and J gave up 4 bases, with 15 bases separating them. CDR1 SQVTM and CDR2 ANQGSEA come from the germline V gene. The CDR3 has 14 residues. In nucleotides, the CDR3 is TGCAGCGTCAGGGGCACTTTGAGCACCGGGGAGCTGTTTTTT. Encoded protein: CSVRGTLSTGELFF.

This chain connects TRBV5-1 to TRBJ2-7; tentative D call: TRBD1 (5 bases). The CDR3 has 13 residues. Germline CDR1 is SGHRS and CDR2 is YFSETQ. The V end lost 4 bases, the J end lost 3 bases, and 11 bases lay between the germline ends. The CDR3 reads CASSKDTYYEQYF. The DNA of the CDR3 is TGCGCCAGCAGCAAGGACACCTACTACGAGCAGTACTTC.

The rearrangement links TRBV28 to TRBJ2-7; D possibly corresponds to TRBD1 (6 bases). This CDR3 has 12 amino acids. Germline loops: CDR1 MDHEN, CDR2 SYDVKM. With 8 bases removed from V and 3 bases from J, the gap between germline ends came to 11 bases. Here the CDR3 reads CASRRDNYEQYF. CDR3 sequence (DNA): TGTGCCAGCCGACGGGACAACTACGAGCAGTACTTC.

The gene calls are TRBV28 and TRBJ2-7; 14 nucleotides line up with TRBD2. CDR3 length: 14 amino acids. Germline values: CDR1 MDHEN, CDR2 SYDVKM. V was clipped by 6 bases and J by 9 bases; unmatched bases: 7. CDR3: CASRPGLAGEVQYF. CDR3 in DNA: TGTGCCAGCAGGCCGGGACTAGCGGGAGAAGTGCAGTACTTC.

This clonotype appeared many times. The chain combines TRBV6-2 or TRBV6-3 with TRBJ2-3; D possibly uses TRBD1 or TRBD2 (7 bases each). This CDR3 spans 16 amino acids. Germline assignment: CDR1 MNHEY and CDR2 SVGEGT. Deletions cut 2 bases from V and 6 bases from J, with 18 bases between. In DNA form, the CDR3 reads TGTGCCAGCAGTTACCTCCGGCCAGGGGGGGCGGATACGCAGTATTTT. Translation gives CASSYLRPGGADTQYF.

This chain uses TRBV19 with TRBJ2-1, with D hard to call. This CDR3 region has 15 residues. Per germline, CDR1 LNHDA and CDR2 SQIVND (reference sequence). Trimming took off 5 bases at V and 3 bases at J, with 14 bases between the two ends. The CDR3 nucleotides read TGTGCCAGTAGTGACCCCGGAACTTACTACAATGAGCAGTTCTTC. Translation: CASSDPGTYYNEQFF.